This T cell receptor beta chain was recorded in a study of cytomegalovirus exposure and HLA in healthy donors. Overall study: Around 86 million unique TCRs, all from HLA-typed donors, were included in an early release of the data.

With 60 Vbeta and 13 Jbeta primers, the PCR was carried out. This table comes from immunoSEQ multiplex PCR, and its TCRdb copy is limited to in-frame clones, with some not included. This sample yields roughly 180,000 clones, of which over 65% are seen a single time; about 3.8% belongs to the top ten. Overall study results and limits: TCR association rates varied by HLA locus in a later analysis, with DRB1 highest and HLA-C lowest. Later analysis suggested most CMV-associated TCR beta chains were HLA-restricted.

This CDR3 is 15 amino acids long. CDR1 and CDR2 from the germline V gene are SGDLS and YYNGEE. The J segment lost 0 bases and the V segment lost 10 bases, leaving 12 bases of the junction unmatched. With regard to this clone: Its antigen is unidentified.

Sequenced material: PBMCs. The chain carries TRBV9 and TRBJ1-1; 7 nucleotides match TRBD1. The sequence derives from an older woman in good health and CMV-seropositive. The CDR3 DNA is TGTGCCGGCAAGCGACAGGGAGGCATGAACACTGAAGCTTTCTTT. It specifies CAGKRQGGMNTEAFF.